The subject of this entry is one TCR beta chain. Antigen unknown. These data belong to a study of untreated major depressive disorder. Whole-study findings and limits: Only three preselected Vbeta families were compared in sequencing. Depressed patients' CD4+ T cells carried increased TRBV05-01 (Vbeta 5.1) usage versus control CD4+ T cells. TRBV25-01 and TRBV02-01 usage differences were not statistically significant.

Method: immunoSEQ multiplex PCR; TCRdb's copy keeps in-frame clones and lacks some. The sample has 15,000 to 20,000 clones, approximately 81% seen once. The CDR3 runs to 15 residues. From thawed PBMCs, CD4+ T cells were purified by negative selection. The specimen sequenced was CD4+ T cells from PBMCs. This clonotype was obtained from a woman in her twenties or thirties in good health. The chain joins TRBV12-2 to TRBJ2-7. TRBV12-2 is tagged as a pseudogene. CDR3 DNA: TGTGCAAGTCGCCGACGGAACTCGAGCTCCTACGAGCAGTACTTC. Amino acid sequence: CASRRRNSSSYEQYF.